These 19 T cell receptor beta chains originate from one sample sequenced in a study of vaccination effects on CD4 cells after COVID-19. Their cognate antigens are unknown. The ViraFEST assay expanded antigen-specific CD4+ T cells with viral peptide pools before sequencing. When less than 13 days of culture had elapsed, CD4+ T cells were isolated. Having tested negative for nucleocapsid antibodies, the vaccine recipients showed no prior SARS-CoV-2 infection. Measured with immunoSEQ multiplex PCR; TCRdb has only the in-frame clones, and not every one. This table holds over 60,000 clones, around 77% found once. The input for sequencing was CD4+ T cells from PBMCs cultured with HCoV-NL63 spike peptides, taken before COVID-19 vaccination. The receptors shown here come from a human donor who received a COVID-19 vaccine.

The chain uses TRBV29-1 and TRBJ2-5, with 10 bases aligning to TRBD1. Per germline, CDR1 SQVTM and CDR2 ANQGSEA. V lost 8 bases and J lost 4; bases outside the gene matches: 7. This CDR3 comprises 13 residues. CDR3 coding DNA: TGCAGCTTAAGACAGGGGGCTATAGAGACCCAGTACTTC. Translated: CSLRQGAIETQYF. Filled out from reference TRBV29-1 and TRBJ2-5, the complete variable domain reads SAVISQKPSRDICQRGTSLTIQCQVDSQVTMMFWYRQQPGQSLTLIATANQGSEATYESGFVIDKFPISRPNLTFSTLTVSNMSPEDSSIYLCSLRQGAIETQYFGPGTRLLVL.

CDR3 DNA sequence: TGTGCCAGTAGTAGAATAGCGGGGGCAAACTACAATGAGCAGTTCTTC. This gives the protein CASSRIAGANYNEQFF. The V gene is TRBV19, the J gene TRBJ2-1; the match to TRBD2 covers 9 bases. Trimming cost V 4 bases and J 3 bases; bases outside gene matches: 7. The length of the CDR3 is 16 residues. CDR1 LNHDA and CDR2 SQIVND come from the germline V gene (reference sequence).

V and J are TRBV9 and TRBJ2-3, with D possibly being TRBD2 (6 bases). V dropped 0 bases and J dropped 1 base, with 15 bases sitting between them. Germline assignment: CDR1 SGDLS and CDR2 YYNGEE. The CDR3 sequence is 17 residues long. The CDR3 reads CASSVAPVGGGTDTQYF. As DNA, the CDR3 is TGTGCCAGCAGCGTAGCCCCCGTGGGGGGTGGCACAGATACGCAGTATTTT.

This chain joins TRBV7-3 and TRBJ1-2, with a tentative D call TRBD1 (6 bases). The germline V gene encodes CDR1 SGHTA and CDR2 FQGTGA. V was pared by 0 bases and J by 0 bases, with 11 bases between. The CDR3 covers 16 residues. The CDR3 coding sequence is TGTGCCAGCAGCTTAACGGGGGCAGAACCTAACTATGGCTACACCTTC. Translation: CASSLTGAEPNYGYTF. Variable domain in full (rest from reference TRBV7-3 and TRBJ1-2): GAGVSQTPSNKVTEKGKYVELRCDPISGHTALYWYRQSLGQGPEFLIYFQGTGAADDSGLPNDRFFAVRPEGSVSTLKIQRTERGDSAVYLCASSLTGAEPNYGYTFGSGTRLTVV.

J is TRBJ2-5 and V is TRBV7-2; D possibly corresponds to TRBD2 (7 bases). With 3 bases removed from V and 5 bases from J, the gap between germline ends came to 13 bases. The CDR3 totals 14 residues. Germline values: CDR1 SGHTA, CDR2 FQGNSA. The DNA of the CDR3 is TGTGCCAGCAGCTTTGGGGGGGGGCTGGAGACCCAGTACTTC. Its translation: CASSFGGGLETQYF. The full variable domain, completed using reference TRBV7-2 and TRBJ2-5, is GAGVSQSPSNKVTEKGKDVELRCDPISGHTALYWYRQSLGQGLEFLIYFQGNSAPDKSGLPSDRFSAERTGGSVSTLTIQRTQQEDSAVYLCASSFGGGLETQYFGPGTRLLVL.

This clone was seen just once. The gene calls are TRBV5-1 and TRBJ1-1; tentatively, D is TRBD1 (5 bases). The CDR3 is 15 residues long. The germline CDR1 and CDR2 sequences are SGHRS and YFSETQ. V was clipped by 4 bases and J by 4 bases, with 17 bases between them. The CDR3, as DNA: TGCGCCAGCAGCGCCCGCCTCAATGGGGGCACTGAAGCTTTCTTT. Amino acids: CASSARLNGGTEAFF.

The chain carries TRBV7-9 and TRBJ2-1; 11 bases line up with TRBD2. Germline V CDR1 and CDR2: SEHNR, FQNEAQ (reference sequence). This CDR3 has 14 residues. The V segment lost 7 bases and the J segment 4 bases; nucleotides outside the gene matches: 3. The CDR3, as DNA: TGTGCCAGCATCGGGACTAGCGGTTACAATGAGCAGTTCTTC. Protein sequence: CASIGTSGYNEQFF.

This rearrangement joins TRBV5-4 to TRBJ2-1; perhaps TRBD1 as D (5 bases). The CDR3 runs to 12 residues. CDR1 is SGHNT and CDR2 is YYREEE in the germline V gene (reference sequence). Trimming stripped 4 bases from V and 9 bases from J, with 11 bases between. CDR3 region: CASSTKQGEQFF. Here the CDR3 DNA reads TGTGCCAGCAGCACGAAGCAGGGTGAGCAGTTCTTC.

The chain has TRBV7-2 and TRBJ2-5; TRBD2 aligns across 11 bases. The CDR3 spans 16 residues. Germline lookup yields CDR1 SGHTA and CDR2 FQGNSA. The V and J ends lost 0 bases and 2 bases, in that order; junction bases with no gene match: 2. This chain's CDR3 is CASSLALAGGQETQYF. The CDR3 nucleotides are TGTGCCAGCAGCTTAGCCCTAGCGGGGGGACAAGAGACCCAGTACTTC.

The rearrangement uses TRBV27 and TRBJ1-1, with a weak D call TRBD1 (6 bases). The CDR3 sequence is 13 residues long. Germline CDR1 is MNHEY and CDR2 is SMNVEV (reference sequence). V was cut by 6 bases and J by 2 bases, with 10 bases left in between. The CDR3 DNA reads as TGTGCCAGCAGCTCGGACAGCAACACTGAAGCTTTCTTT. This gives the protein CASSSDSNTEAFF.

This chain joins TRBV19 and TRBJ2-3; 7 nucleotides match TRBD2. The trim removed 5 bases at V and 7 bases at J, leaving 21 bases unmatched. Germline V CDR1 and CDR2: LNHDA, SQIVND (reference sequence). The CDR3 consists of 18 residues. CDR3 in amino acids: CASSGLNIARGTLNTQYF. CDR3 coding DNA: TGTGCCAGTAGTGGTTTAAATATTGCGCGGGGGACCTTGAATACGCAGTATTTT.

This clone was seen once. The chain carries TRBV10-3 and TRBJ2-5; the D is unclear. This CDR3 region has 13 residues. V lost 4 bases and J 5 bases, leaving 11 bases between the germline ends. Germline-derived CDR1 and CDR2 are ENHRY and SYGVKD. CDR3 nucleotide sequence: TGTGCCATCAGTGGACGATCGGAGGAGACCCAGTACTTC. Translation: CAISGRSEETQYF.

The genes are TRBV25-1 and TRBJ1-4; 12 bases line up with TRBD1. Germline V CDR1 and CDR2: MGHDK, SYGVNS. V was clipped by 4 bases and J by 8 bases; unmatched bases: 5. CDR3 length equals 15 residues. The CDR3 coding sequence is TGTGCCAGCAGTGGAGCCGGGACAGGGGGCGAAAAACTGTTTTTT. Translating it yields CASSGAGTGGEKLFF.

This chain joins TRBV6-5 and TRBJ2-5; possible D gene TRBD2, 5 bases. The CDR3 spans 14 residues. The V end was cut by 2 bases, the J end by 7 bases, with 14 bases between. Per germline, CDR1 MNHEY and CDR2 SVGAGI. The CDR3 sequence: CASSYQQQEGTQYF. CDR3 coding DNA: TGTGCCAGCAGTTACCAACAGCAAGAGGGGACCCAGTACTTC.

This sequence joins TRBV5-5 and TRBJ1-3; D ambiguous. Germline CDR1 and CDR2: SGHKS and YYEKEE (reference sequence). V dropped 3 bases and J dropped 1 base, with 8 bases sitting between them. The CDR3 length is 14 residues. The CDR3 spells CASSYFISGNTIYF. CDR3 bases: TGTGCCAGCAGCTATTTCATATCTGGAAACACCATATATTTT.

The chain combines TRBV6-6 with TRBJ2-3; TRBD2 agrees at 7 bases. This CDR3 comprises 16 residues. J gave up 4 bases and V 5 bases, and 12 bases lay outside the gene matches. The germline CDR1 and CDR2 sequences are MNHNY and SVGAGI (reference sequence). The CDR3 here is CASSRGPREGPDTQYF. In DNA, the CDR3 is TGTGCCAGCAGTCGAGGACCCAGGGAGGGGCCAGATACGCAGTATTTT.

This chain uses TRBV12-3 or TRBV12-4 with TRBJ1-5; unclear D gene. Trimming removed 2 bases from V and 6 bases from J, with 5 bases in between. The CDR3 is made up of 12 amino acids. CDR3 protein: CASSLQSQPQHF. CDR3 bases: TGTGCCAGCAGTTTACAGAGTCAGCCCCAGCATTTT.

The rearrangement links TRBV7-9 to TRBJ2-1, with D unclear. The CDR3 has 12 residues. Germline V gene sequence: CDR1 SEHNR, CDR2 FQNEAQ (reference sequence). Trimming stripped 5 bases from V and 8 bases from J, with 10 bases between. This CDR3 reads CASSIVGYEQFF. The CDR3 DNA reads TGTGCCAGCAGCATAGTCGGCTATGAGCAGTTCTTC. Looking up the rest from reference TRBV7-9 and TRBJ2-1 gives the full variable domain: DTGVSQNPRHKITKRGQNVTFRCDPISEHNRLYWYRQTLGQGPEFLTYFQNEAQLEKSRLLSDRFSAERPKGSFSTLEIQRTEQGDSAMYLCASSIVGYEQFFGPGTRLTVL.

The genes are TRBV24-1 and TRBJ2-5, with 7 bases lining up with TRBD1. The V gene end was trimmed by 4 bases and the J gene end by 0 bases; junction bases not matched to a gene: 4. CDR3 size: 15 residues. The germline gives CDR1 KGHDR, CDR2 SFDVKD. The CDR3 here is CATSDPGTDQETQYF. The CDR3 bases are TGTGCCACCAGTGACCCCGGGACAGACCAAGAGACCCAGTACTTC.